Included here is one TCR beta chain sequence, with context. This entry belongs to a study of T-cell reconstitution after alpha-beta-depleted transplantation in children. This sample's TCRbeta library carried unique molecular identifier barcodes. TCRdb independently ran MiXCR on the PCR reads; one entry per CDR3 protein. Among 600,000 to 800,000 distinct CDR3 sequences listed, around 13% were seen once. This CDR3 region has 14 residues. Trimming cost V 5 bases and J 2 bases, with 12 bases left between them. Germline loops: CDR1 MNHEY, CDR2 SMNVEV (reference sequence). The receptor was isolated from a girl aged 2 to 10 with congenital amegakaryocytic thrombocytopenia, due to receive a stem cell transplant. This sample comprised PBMCs, obtained before TCRalphabeta/CD19-depleted stem cell transplant. The chain has TRBV27 and TRBJ2-5; TRBD1 might be the D (5 bases). The CDR3 is CASSIRQNQETQYF. The CDR3, as DNA: TGTGCCAGCAGTATCCGACAGAATCAAGAGACCCAGTACTTC.